The 32 T cell receptor beta chains reported below all come from one sample, sequenced in a study of blood T cell repertoires in COVID-19. Only in-frame clones appear in the TCRdb table, and some are missing; sequencing was by immunoSEQ multiplex PCR. The top ten hold 1.5% of the sample, which has around 250,000 clones, roughly 84% seen once. The sample taken for sequencing was peripheral blood. The receptors stem from a middle-aged woman who had recovered from COVID-19.

The chain employs TRBV2 and TRBJ1-1; 8 bases fit TRBD1. Germline trimming cut 6 bases from V and 1 base from J; bases unmatched to any gene: 1. Germline V lookup: CDR1 SNHLY, CDR2 FYNNEI. The CDR3 runs to 13 residues. The CDR3 DNA follows: TGTGCCAGCAGGGGGACAGGGAACACTGAAGCTTTCTTT. It is translated as CASRGTGNTEAFF.

V and J are TRBV2 and TRBJ1-2; D gene unclear. The CDR3 runs 13 residues. Germline V CDR1 and CDR2: SNHLY, FYNNEI. V shed 2 bases and J shed 0 bases, with 4 bases lying between them. The CDR3 sequence is CASSERANYGYTF. The CDR3 DNA reads as TGTGCCAGCAGTGAAAGAGCTAACTATGGCTACACCTTC. Filled out from reference TRBV2 and TRBJ1-2, the complete variable domain reads EPEVTQTPSHQVTQMGQEVILRCVPISNHLYFYWYRQILGQKVEFLVSFYNNEISEKSEIFDDQFSVERPDGSNFTLKIRSTKLEDSAMYFCASSERANYGYTFGSGTRLTVV.

The J gene is TRBJ1-1, the V gene TRBV7-2, with D possibly being TRBD1 (5 bases). The CDR3 covers 13 residues. V was cut by 3 bases and J by 5 bases, with 10 bases left in between. Germline V CDR1 and CDR2: SGHTA, FQGNSA. The CDR3 region is CASSFQGTTEAFF. The CDR3 DNA sequence: TGTGCCAGCAGCTTCCAGGGAACAACTGAAGCTTTCTTT.

The V gene is TRBV27, the J gene TRBJ2-2, with TRBD1 as a possible D gene (5 bases). Looked up from germline, CDR1 is MNHEY and CDR2 is SMNVEV (reference sequence). The CDR3 contains 15 residues. V was shortened by 4 bases and J by 3 bases, with 12 bases between the two germline ends. The CDR3 DNA reads as TGTGCCAGCAGTTCCCTAGGGGAAGACACCGGGGAGCTGTTTTTT. It specifies CASSSLGEDTGELFF.

The chain joins TRBV19 to TRBJ1-1; 7 nucleotides agree with TRBD1. The CDR3 runs 14 residues. Germline V CDR1 and CDR2: LNHDA, SQIVND (reference sequence). The V segment lost 7 bases and the J segment 0 bases; nucleotides outside the gene matches: 5. CDR3 protein: CASIRTGLNTEAFF. In DNA form, the CDR3 reads TGTGCCAGTATAAGGACAGGCCTGAACACTGAAGCTTTCTTT.

This chain uses TRBV6-5 with TRBJ2-1; tentative D call: TRBD2 (6 bases). V was shortened by 0 bases and J by 2 bases, with 11 bases between the two germline ends. The CDR3 has 16 residues. Germline V gene lookup returns CDR1 MNHEY and CDR2 SVGAGI. For the CDR3, the DNA is TGTGCCAGCAGTTACTCGGGCGGGGTACCCTACAATGAGCAGTTCTTC. Its protein product is CASSYSGGVPYNEQFF.

This clone is a singleton in its sample. This chain uses TRBV6-7 with TRBJ1-4; unclear D gene. TRBV6-7 is identified as an open reading frame with a role that is uncertain. The CDR3 totals 18 residues. V lost 9 bases and J lost 12, with 35 bases in between. The CDR3 is CASTSNRRPVNEMWELFF. CDR3 DNA sequence: TGTGCCAGTACCTCAAATCGGAGGCCCGTTAATGAAATGTGGGAACTGTTTTTT.

This chain connects TRBV5-4 to TRBJ2-7; 10 bases match TRBD2. Trimming removed 3 bases from V and 2 bases from J; junction bases left unmatched: 2. CDR3 size: 14 residues. Germline lookup yields CDR1 SGHNT and CDR2 YYREEE (reference sequence). The CDR3 spells CASSYSGGTYEQYF. CDR3 sequence (DNA): TGTGCCAGCAGCTATAGCGGGGGGACCTACGAGCAGTACTTC.

This clone has a single count. The V call is TRBV5-1, the J call TRBJ1-1, with 8 bases matching TRBD1. Unmatched junction bases numbered 9, after V lost 4 bases and J lost 1 base. The CDR3 is 16 residues long. Germline values: CDR1 SGHRS, CDR2 YFSETQ. The DNA for the CDR3 is TGCGCCAGCAGCCCGGACAGGGAGCGAACGAACACTGAAGCTTTCTTT. Its protein product is CASSPDRERTNTEAFF.

This clone was detected once. The rearrangement uses TRBV2 and TRBJ2-7; 7 bases are a match to TRBD1. Germline V gives CDR1 SNHLY, CDR2 FYNNEI. The CDR3 loop spans 10 amino acids. The V gene end was trimmed by 8 bases and the J gene end by 13 bases; junction bases not matched to a gene: 8. The CDR3 nucleotides read TGTGCCAGCCGAGGGGGCGGACTTTACTTC. This codes for CASRGGGLYF.

The rearrangement uses TRBV28 and TRBJ1-5, with 7 bases matching TRBD1. This CDR3 contains 13 residues. CDR1 is MDHEN and CDR2 is SYDVKM in the germline V gene. Trimming at V came to 8 bases and at J to 7 bases, leaving 8 bases not matched to a gene. The CDR3, as DNA: TGTGCCAGCGGAACAGGGGCAGGCCAGCCCCAGCATTTT. The encoded protein is CASGTGAGQPQHF.

The rearrangement joins TRBV3-1 (or the pseudogene TRBV3-2) to TRBJ2-1; 8 positions agree with TRBD1. The germline CDR1 and CDR2 sequences are LGHDT and YNNKEL (reference sequence). The ends lost 3 bases at V and 4 bases at J; junction bases unmatched: 5. The CDR3 contains 15 residues. The CDR3 sequence: CASSQQGARYNEQFF. For the CDR3, the DNA is TGTGCCAGCAGCCAGCAGGGGGCGCGTTACAATGAGCAGTTCTTC.

The chain employs TRBV7-9 and TRBJ1-1, with 10 nucleotides matching TRBD1. V shed 6 bases and J 8 bases; nucleotides not matched to a gene: 3. There are 12 residues in the CDR3. Germline V gene lookup returns CDR1 SEHNR and CDR2 FQNEAQ (reference sequence). In nucleotides, the CDR3 is TGTGCCAGCAGGACAGGGGGCCCAGAAGCTTTCTTT. This codes for CASRTGGPEAFF.

The genes are TRBV18 and TRBJ2-7, with D perhaps matching TRBD2 (5 bases). The V end lost 0 bases, the J end lost 3 bases, and 21 bases lay between the germline ends. This CDR3 comprises 18 residues. CDR1 is KGHSH, CDR2 LQKENI, per germline. In DNA form, the CDR3 reads TGTGCCAGCTCACCACCGAGGGCGAGCGACGCCGTACTCTACGAGCAGTACTTC. Amino acids: CASSPPRASDAVLYEQYF.

This chain connects TRBV6-2 or TRBV6-3 to TRBJ1-1; D gene unclear. The germline V gene encodes CDR1 MNHEY and CDR2 SVGEGT. Trimming removed 2 bases at V and 1 base at J, with 11 bases between. The CDR3 is 15 amino acids. The CDR3 nucleotides are TGTGCCAGCAGTTACCCGTCGAGAGGGAACACTGAAGCTTTCTTT. This sequence encodes CASSYPSRGNTEAFF.

V usage is TRBV28 and J usage is TRBJ1-4; 8 bases map to TRBD1. CDR1 and CDR2 (germline): MDHEN, SYDVKM. With V trimmed by 6 bases and J by 7 bases, 7 bases remained unmatched. The CDR3 has 14 amino acids. CDR3 in DNA: TGTGCCAGCAGCAGCAGGGGGCGCGGTGAAAAACTGTTTTTT. Translating it yields CASSSRGRGEKLFF.

Turning to this clone: The identical CDR3 is also encoded by other nucleotide sequences in the sample. This rearrangement joins TRBV12-3 or TRBV12-4 to TRBJ1-2, with a weak D call TRBD1 (5 bases). This CDR3 is 12 amino acids long. The V end was cut by 3 bases, the J end by 7 bases, with 9 bases between. CDR3 nucleotides: TGTGCCAGCAGTTTGTCGGGGGTTGGCTACACCTTC. It specifies CASSLSGVGYTF.

The chain recombines TRBV5-1 with TRBJ1-2, with a weak D call TRBD1 (5 bases). The CDR3 spans 15 residues. CDR1 and CDR2 from the germline V gene are SGHRS and YFSETQ. Trimming shortened V by 4 bases and J by 4 bases, and 17 bases separated the two germline ends. In DNA form, the CDR3 reads TGCGCCAGCAGCCTAGCGACAGCATCCACCTATGGCTACACCTTC. It yields the protein CASSLATASTYGYTF. Filled out from reference TRBV5-1 and TRBJ1-2, the complete variable domain reads KAGVTQTPRYLIKTRGQQVTLSCSPISGHRSVSWYQQTPGQGLQFLFEYFSETQRNKGNFPGRFSGRQFSNSRSEMNVSTLELGDSALYLCASSLATASTYGYTFGSGTRLTVV.

As concerns this clone: The same CDR3 can be traced to other DNA sequences in this sample. J is TRBJ2-5 and V is TRBV5-1, with D possibly matching TRBD1 (6 bases). The germline CDR1 and CDR2 sequences are SGHRS and YFSETQ. V gave up 4 bases and J gave up 4 bases, with 11 bases separating them. CDR3 length: 13 residues. The CDR3 spells CASSLQGGETQYF. DNA for the CDR3: TGCGCCAGCAGCCTACAGGGCGGAGAGACCCAGTACTTC.

The rearrangement joins TRBV5-1 to TRBJ1-2; D remains unclear. This CDR3 comprises 14 residues. Trimming pared 4 bases from V and 3 bases from J, leaving 13 bases between. Germline lookup yields CDR1 SGHRS and CDR2 YFSETQ. For the CDR3, the DNA is TGCGCCAGCAGCCAGTATTCGGGTGACTATGGCTACACCTTC. Amino acid sequence: CASSQYSGDYGYTF.

The V and J genes are TRBV11-3 and TRBJ1-6; D gene ambiguous. The CDR3 is 15 amino acids. Trimming left V 2 bases short and J 7 bases short, with 12 bases between. Germline CDR1 reads SGHNT; CDR2 reads YENEEA. CDR3 DNA sequence: TGTGCCAGCAGCTTAAATGAGCTCTCCAATTCACCCCTCCACTTT. Protein: CASSLNELSNSPLHF.

As concerns this clone: The same CDR3 also results from other DNA sequences found in this sample. CDR3 amino acids: CAWSVSYEQFF. The CDR3 nucleotides are TGTGCCTGGAGTGTATCGTATGAGCAGTTCTTC. V is TRBV30 and J is TRBJ2-1; D remains ambiguous. V was shortened by 0 bases and J by 8 bases, with 5 bases between the two germline ends. This CDR3 region has 11 residues. CDR1 is GTSNPN and CDR2 is SVGIG in the germline V gene (reference sequence).

The V gene is TRBV19, the J gene TRBJ2-7, with 7 bases fitting TRBD1. CDR1 LNHDA and CDR2 SQIVND come from the germline V gene (reference sequence). Trimming at V came to 9 bases and at J to 3 bases, leaving 5 bases not matched to a gene. This CDR3 is 12 amino acids long. CDR3: CARDRAIYEQYF. The CDR3 DNA reads TGTGCCAGAGACAGGGCAATCTACGAGCAGTACTTC. Drawing the rest from reference TRBV19 and TRBJ2-7, the complete variable domain is DGGITQSPKYLFRKEGQNVTLSCEQNLNHDAMYWYRQDPGQGLRLIYYSQIVNDFQKGDIAEGYSVSREKKESFPLTVTSAQKNPTAFYLCARDRAIYEQYFGPGTRLTVT.

The chain joins TRBV5-1 to TRBJ2-5; 7 bases agree with TRBD2. The CDR3 covers 13 residues. V lost 7 bases to trimming and J lost 2 bases; unmatched junction nucleotides: 5. Germline lookup yields CDR1 SGHRS and CDR2 YFSETQ. The CDR3 coding sequence is TGCGCCAGCCAACGGGGGGAACAAGAGACCCAGTACTTC. Translating gives CASQRGEQETQYF.

The rearrangement uses TRBV9 and TRBJ1-3; D remains ambiguous. Germline V lookup: CDR1 SGDLS, CDR2 YYNGEE. V was cut by 0 bases and J by 0 bases, with 10 bases left in between. This CDR3 comprises 16 residues. In nucleotides, the CDR3 is TGTGCCAGCAGCGTAGGAGGGAGCGACTCTGGAAACACCATATATTTT. It encodes CASSVGGSDSGNTIYF. The variable domain in full, completed from reference TRBV9 and TRBJ1-3, reads DSGVTQTPKHLITATGQRVTLRCSPRSGDLSVYWYQQSLDQGLQFLIQYYNGEERAKGNILERFSAQQFPDLHSELNLSSLELGDSALYFCASSVGGSDSGNTIYFGEGSWLTVV.

This clone was found a few times. The DNA for the CDR3 is TGTGCCAGCAGTGAAACAGGGTGGGGTAAAAACATTCAGTACTTC. Its protein product is CASSETGWGKNIQYF. V usage is TRBV6-1 and J usage is TRBJ2-4, with D tentatively TRBD1 (6 bases). Germline loops: CDR1 MNHNS, CDR2 SASEGT. V was shortened by 2 bases and J by 4 bases, with 12 bases between the two germline ends. CDR3 length: 15 amino acids.

CDR3 loop: CASSLVLGGDTDYSNQPQHF. CDR3 sequence (DNA): TGTGCCAGCAGTTTAGTTCTAGGGGGAGATACCGACTATAGCAATCAGCCCCAGCATTTT. This chain connects TRBV28 to TRBJ1-5; D is possibly TRBD1 (6 bases). Germline V CDR1 and CDR2: MDHEN, SYDVKM. Trimming removed 2 bases from V and 0 bases from J, with 23 bases in between. The CDR3 has 20 residues.

This clone was seen a handful of times. V is TRBV6-6 and J is TRBJ2-7; 7 nucleotides line up with TRBD2. The V and J ends lost 7 bases and 4 bases, in that order; junction bases with no gene match: 7. Germline lookup yields CDR1 MNHNY and CDR2 SVGAGI (reference sequence). CDR3 length: 13 amino acids. In DNA, the CDR3 is TGTGCCAGCACCGGGGGGAGTGATTACGAGCAGTACTTC. This encodes CASTGGSDYEQYF.

In this sample, this clone turned up once. The chain has TRBV19 and TRBJ2-7, with D possibly being TRBD1 (5 bases). V shed 8 bases and J shed 3 bases, with 17 bases lying between them. Germline-derived CDR1 and CDR2 are LNHDA and SQIVND (reference sequence). The CDR3 extends over 14 amino acids. The CDR3 here is CASSMQGVSYEQYF. DNA of the CDR3: TGTGCCAGTTCAATGCAGGGCGTGAGCTACGAGCAGTACTTC.

This chain connects TRBV7-2 to TRBJ2-5; D remains ambiguous. This CDR3 is 13 amino acids long. Germline V gene sequence: CDR1 SGHTA, CDR2 FQGNSA. Trimming removed 5 bases at V and 5 bases at J, with 12 bases between. CDR3 amino acids: CASSPSSAETQYF. The CDR3 nucleotides read TGTGCCAGCAGCCCATCAAGTGCGGAGACCCAGTACTTC.

The rearrangement joins TRBV6-5 to TRBJ1-2; D may be TRBD1 (6 bases). V was cut by 0 bases and J by 6 bases, with 14 bases left in between. This CDR3 comprises 15 residues. The V gene's germline CDR1 is MNHEY and CDR2 SVGAGI. The CDR3 loop is CASSYSTVRGDGYTF. The CDR3 nucleotides are TGTGCCAGCAGTTACTCGACGGTCAGGGGAGATGGCTACACCTTC.

The V gene is TRBV5-1, the J gene TRBJ2-3; the D gene is possibly TRBD2 (6 bases). This CDR3 region has 15 residues. Trimming took 2 bases from V and 4 from J, leaving 14 bases between them. CDR1 is SGHRS, CDR2 YFSETQ, per germline. The CDR3 nucleotides read TGCGCCAGCAGCTTACGGGGGACCTCAGCAGATACGCAGTATTTT. It yields the protein CASSLRGTSADTQYF. The entire variable domain, with the rest obtained from reference TRBV5-1 and TRBJ2-3, is as follows: KAGVTQTPRYLIKTRGQQVTLSCSPISGHRSVSWYQQTPGQGLQFLFEYFSETQRNKGNFPGRFSGRQFSNSRSEMNVSTLELGDSALYLCASSLRGTSADTQYFGPGTRLTVL.